This T cell receptor (beta chain) was sequenced in a study of cytomegalovirus exposure and HLA in healthy donors. Both 60 Vbeta primers and 13 Jbeta primers went into the PCR. The data were produced by immunoSEQ multiplex PCR, yet TCRdb's version contains in-frame clones alone and is incomplete. Its table lists just over 40,000 clones. Findings of the study overall: Cytomegalovirus association was assigned to some 160 TCR beta chains. Follow-up analysis found HLA locus-dependent TCR association rates, highest for DRB1 and lowest for HLA-C. Later on, analysis showed that most CMV-associated TCR beta chains appeared to be HLA-restricted.

Concerning this clone: Its cognate antigen is unknown.

The CDR3 has 17 amino acids. V lost 0 bases to trimming and J lost 4 bases, with 19 bases between them. Germline CDR1 and CDR2: SGHTA and FQGNSA. J is TRBJ2-7 and V is TRBV7-2, with D maybe TRBD1 (5 bases). The TCR originated in a man aged 30 to 45 in good health and CMV-seronegative. The sample was PBMCs. Here the CDR3 DNA reads TGTGCCAGCAGCTTAGCCCCTTCACAGGTGGGGTGGTACGAGCAGTACTTC. It translates to CASSLAPSQVGWYEQYF. The entire variable domain, with the rest obtained from reference TRBV7-2 and TRBJ2-7, is as follows: GAGVSQSPSNKVTEKGKDVELRCDPISGHTALYWYRQSLGQGLEFLIYFQGNSAPDKSGLPSDRFSAERTGGSVSTLTIQRTQQEDSAVYLCASSLAPSQVGWYEQYFGPGTRLTVT.